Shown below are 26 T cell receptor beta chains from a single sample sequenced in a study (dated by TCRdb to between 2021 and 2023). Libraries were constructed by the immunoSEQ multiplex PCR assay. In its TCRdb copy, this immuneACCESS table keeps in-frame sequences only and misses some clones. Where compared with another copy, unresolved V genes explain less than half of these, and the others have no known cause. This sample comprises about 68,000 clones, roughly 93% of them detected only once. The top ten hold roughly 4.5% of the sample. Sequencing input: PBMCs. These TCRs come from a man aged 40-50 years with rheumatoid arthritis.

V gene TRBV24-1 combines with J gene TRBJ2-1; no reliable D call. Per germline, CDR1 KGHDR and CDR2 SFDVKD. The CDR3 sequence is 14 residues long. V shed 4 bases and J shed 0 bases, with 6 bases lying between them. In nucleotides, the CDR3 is TGTGCCACCAGTGAAGCCAGCTCCTACAATGAGCAGTTCTTC. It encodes CATSEASSYNEQFF.

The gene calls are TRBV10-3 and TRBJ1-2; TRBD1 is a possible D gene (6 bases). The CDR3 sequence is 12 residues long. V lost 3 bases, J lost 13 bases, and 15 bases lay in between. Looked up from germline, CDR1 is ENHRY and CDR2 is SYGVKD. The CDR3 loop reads CAISETTGQGTF. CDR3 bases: TGTGCCATCAGTGAAACGACAGGACAAGGCACCTTC.

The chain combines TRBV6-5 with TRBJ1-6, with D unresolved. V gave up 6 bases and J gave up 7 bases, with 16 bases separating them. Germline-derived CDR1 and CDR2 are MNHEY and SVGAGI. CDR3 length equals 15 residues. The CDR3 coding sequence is TGTGCCAGCAGACCGGGTCCTTTAGGGAATTCACCCCTCCACTTT. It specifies CASRPGPLGNSPLHF.

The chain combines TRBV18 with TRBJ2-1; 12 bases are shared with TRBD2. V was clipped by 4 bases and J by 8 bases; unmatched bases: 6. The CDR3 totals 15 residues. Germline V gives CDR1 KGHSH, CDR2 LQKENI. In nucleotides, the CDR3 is TGTGCCAGCTCACAGACTAGCGGGAGAAGGGATGAGCAGTTCTTC. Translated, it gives CASSQTSGRRDEQFF. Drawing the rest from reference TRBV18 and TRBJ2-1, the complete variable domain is NAGVMQNPRHLVRRRGQEARLRCSPMKGHSHVYWYRQLPEEGLKFMVYLQKENIIDESGMPKERFSAEFPKEGPSILRIQQVVRGDSAAYFCASSQTSGRRDEQFFGPGTRLTVL.

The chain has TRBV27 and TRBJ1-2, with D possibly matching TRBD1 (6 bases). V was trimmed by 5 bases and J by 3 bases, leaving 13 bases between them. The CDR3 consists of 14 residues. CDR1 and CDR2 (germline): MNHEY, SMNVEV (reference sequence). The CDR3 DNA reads TGTGCCAGCAGTCCCAGACAGGATTACTATGGCTACACCTTC. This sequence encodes CASSPRQDYYGYTF.

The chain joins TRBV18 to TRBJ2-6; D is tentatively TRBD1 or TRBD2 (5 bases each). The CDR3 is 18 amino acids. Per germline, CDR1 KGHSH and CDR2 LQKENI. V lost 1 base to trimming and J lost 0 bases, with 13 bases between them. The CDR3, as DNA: TGTGCCAGCTCACCACTATGGGGGAACCACTCTGGGGCCAACGTCCTGACTTTC. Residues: CASSPLWGNHSGANVLTF.

CDR3 region: CASSSTPSGANVLTF. CDR3 DNA: TGTGCCAGCAGCTCGACCCCGTCTGGGGCCAACGTCCTGACTTTC. The chain joins TRBV7-8 to TRBJ2-6, with D hard to call. CDR1 and CDR2 from the germline V gene are SGHVS and FQNEAQ. This CDR3 spans 15 amino acids. V lost 4 bases and J 1 base, leaving 8 bases between the germline ends.

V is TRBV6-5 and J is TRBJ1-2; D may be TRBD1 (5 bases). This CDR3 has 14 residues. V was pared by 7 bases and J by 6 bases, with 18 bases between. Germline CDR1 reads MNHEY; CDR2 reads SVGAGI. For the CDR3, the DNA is TGTGCCAGCACCCCATTTGGCCAGGGCCATGGCTACACCTTC. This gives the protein CASTPFGQGHGYTF.

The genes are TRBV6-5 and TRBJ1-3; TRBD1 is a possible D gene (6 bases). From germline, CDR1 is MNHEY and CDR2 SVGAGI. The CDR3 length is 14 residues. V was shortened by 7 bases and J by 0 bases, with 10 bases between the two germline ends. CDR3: CASTTGSSGNTIYF. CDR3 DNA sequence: TGTGCCAGCACCACAGGGAGCTCTGGAAACACCATATATTTT.

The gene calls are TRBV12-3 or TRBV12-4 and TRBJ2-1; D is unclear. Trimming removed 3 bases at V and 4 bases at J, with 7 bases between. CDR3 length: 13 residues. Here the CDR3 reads CASSFYGYNEQFF. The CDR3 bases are TGTGCCAGCAGTTTTTACGGTTACAATGAGCAGTTCTTC.

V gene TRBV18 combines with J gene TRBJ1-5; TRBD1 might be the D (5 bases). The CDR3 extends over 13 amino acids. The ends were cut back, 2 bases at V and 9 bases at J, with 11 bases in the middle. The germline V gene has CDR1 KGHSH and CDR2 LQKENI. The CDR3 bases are TGTGCCAGCTCACCATCTGGGACGCGGCCCCAGCATTTT. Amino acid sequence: CASSPSGTRPQHF.

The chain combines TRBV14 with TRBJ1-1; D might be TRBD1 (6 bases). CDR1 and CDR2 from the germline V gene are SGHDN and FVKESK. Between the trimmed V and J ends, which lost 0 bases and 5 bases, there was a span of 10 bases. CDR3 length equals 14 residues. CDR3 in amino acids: CASSQEGGRTEAFF. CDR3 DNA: TGTGCCAGCAGCCAAGAAGGGGGTCGTACTGAAGCTTTCTTT.

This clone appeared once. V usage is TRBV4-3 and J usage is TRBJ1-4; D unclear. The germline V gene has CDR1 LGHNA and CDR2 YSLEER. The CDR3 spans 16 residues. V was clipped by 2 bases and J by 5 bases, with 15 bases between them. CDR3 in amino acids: CASSQLLKGRNEKLFF. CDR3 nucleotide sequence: TGCGCCAGCAGCCAACTTTTGAAAGGGAGGAATGAAAAACTGTTTTTT.

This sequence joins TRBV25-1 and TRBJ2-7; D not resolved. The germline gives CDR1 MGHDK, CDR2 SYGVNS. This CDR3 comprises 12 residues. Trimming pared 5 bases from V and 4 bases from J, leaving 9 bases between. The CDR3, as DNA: TGTGCCAGCAGTCGAACAGATTACGAGCAGTACTTC. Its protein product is CASSRTDYEQYF.

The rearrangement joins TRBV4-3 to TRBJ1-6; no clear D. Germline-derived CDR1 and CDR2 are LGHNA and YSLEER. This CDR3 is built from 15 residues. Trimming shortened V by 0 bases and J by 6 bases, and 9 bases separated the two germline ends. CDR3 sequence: CASSQEAEINSPLHF. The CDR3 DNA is TGCGCCAGCAGCCAAGAAGCAGAGATTAATTCACCCCTCCACTTT.

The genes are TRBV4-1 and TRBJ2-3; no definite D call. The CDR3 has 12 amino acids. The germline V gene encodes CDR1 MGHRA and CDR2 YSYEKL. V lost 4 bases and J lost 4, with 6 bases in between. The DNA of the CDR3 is TGCGCCAGCAGCCCCAGGTCAGATACGCAGTATTTT. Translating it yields CASSPRSDTQYF.

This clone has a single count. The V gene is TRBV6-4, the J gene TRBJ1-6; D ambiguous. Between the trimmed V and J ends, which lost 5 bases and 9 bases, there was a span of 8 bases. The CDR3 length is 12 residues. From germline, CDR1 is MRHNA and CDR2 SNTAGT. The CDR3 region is CASSTGSSPLHF. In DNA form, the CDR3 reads TGTGCCAGCAGTACGGGGAGTTCACCCCTCCACTTT.

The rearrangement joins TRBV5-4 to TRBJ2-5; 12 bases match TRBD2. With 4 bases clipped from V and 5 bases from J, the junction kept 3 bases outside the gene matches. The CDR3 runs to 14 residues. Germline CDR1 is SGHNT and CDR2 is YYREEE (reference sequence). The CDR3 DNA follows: TGTGCCAGCAGCACTACTAGCGGGGGGGAGACCCAGTACTTC. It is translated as CASSTTSGGETQYF.

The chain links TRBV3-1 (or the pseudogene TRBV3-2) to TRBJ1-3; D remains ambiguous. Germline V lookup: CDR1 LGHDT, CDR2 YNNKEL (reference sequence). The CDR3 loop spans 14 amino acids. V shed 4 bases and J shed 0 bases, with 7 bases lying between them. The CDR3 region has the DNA TGTGCCAGCAGCCTAGGGTCCTCTGGAAACACCATATATTTT. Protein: CASSLGSSGNTIYF.

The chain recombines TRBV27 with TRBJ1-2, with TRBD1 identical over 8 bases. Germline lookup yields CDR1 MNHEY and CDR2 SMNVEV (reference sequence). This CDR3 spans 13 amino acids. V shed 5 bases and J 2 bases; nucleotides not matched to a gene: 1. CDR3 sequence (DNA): TGTGCCAGCAGTGGGGACAGGAACTATGGCTACACCTTC. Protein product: CASSGDRNYGYTF.

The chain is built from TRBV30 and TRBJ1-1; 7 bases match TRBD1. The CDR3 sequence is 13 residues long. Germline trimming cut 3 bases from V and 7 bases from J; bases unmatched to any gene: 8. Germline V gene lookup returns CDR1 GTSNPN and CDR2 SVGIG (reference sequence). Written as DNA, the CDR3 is TGTGCCTGGAGCCGGGACAGAAACTTTGAAGCTTTCTTT. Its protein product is CAWSRDRNFEAFF.

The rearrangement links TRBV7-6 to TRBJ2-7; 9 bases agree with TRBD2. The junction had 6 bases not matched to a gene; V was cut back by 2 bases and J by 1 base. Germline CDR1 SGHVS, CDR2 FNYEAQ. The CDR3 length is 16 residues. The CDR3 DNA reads TGTGCCAGCAGCTTACCCGCGGGAGGGAGTTCCTACGAGCAGTACTTC. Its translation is CASSLPAGGSSYEQYF. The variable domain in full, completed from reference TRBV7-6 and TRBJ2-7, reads GAGVSQSPRYKVTKRGQDVALRCDPISGHVSLYWYRQALGQGPEFLTYFNYEAQQDKSGLPNDRFSAERPEGSISTLTIQRTEQRDSAMYRCASSLPAGGSSYEQYFGPGTRLTVT.

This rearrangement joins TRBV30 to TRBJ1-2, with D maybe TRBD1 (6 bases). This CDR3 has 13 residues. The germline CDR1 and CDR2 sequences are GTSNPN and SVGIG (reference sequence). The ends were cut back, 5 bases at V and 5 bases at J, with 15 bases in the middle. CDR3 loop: CAWGGQAQYGYTF. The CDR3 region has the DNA TGTGCCTGGGGGGGGCAGGCCCAATATGGCTACACCTTC.

The CDR3 DNA follows: TGTGCCAGCAGTGAAGCAGGGGACTATGGCTACACCTTC. Translation gives CASSEAGDYGYTF. This sequence joins TRBV6-1 and TRBJ1-2, with D possibly TRBD1 on 5 matching bases. Germline CDR1 reads MNHNS; CDR2 reads SASEGT. There are 13 residues in the CDR3. V shed 0 bases and J shed 3 bases, with 5 bases lying between them.

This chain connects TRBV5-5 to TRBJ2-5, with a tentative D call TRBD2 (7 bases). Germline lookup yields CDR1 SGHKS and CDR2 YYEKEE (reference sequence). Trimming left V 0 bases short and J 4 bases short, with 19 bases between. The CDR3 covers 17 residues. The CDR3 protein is CASSLVVRRGGGETQYF. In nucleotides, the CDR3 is TGTGCCAGCAGCTTGGTAGTTAGGCGGGGAGGGGGAGAGACCCAGTACTTC.

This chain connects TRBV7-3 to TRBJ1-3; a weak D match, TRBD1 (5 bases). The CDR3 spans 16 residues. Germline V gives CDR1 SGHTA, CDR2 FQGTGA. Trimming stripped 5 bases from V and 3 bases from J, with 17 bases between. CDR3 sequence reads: CASSAGLRAGGNTIYF. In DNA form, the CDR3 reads TGTGCCAGCAGCGCGGGTCTCAGGGCGGGTGGAAACACCATATATTTT. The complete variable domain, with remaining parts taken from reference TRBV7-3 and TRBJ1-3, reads GAGVSQTPSNKVTEKGKYVELRCDPISGHTALYWYRQSLGQGPEFLIYFQGTGAADDSGLPNDRFFAVRPEGSVSTLKIQRTERGDSAVYLCASSAGLRAGGNTIYFGEGSWLTVV.